The present T cell receptor beta chain was sequenced within a study of T cells in tuberculosis. Study findings and constraints: Cases with active tuberculosis were adults, while controls were adolescents.

About this clone itself: What it binds is not known.

Germline assignment: CDR1 MNHEY and CDR2 SVGAGI. The CDR3 spans 14 residues. Trimming left V 3 bases short and J 5 bases short, with 13 bases between. The time point was: new active TB diagnosis, blood taken before or within 7 days of starting treatment. Sequenced by immunoSEQ multiplex PCR; TCRdb stores in-frame clones only, minus some. The repertoire includes tens of thousands of clones, around 82% of them detected once, and under 15% sits in the top ten. The TCR originated in an adult with tuberculosis. Sequenced material: PBMCs, taken at tuberculosis diagnosis. The chain employs TRBV6-5 and TRBJ1-2; tentative D call: TRBD1 (5 bases). The CDR3 DNA is TGTGCCAGCAGTTATCGACAGAGCTCATATGGCTACACCTTC. This sequence encodes CASSYRQSSYGYTF.